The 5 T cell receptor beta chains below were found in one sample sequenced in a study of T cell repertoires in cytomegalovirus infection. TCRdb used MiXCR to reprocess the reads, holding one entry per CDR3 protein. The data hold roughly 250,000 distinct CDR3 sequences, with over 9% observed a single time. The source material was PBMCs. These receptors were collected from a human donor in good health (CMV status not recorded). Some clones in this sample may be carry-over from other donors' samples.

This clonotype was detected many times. The CDR3 sequence: CASSRPSGSSDEQFF. For the CDR3, the DNA is TGTGCCAGCAGCCGACCTAGCGGGAGTTCGGATGAGCAGTTCTTC. The chain links TRBV7-2 to TRBJ2-1, with TRBD2 identical over 10 bases. Germline V gene sequence: CDR1 SGHTA, CDR2 FQGNSA. The CDR3 is 15 residues long. J was trimmed by 8 bases and V by 5 bases; bases with no gene match: 9.

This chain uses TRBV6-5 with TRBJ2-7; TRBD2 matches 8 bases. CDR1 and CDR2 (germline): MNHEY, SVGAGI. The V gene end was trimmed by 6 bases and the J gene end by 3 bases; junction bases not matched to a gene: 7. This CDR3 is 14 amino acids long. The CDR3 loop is CASSQTSVIYEQYF. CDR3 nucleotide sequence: TGTGCCAGCAGCCAGACTAGCGTGATCTACGAGCAGTACTTC.

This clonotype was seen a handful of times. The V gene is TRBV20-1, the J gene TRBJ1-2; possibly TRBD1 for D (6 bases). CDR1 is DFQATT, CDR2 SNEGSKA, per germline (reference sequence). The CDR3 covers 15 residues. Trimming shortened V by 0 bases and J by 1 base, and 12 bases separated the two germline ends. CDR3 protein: CSARDHRDNNYGYTF. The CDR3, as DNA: TGCAGTGCTAGAGACCACCGGGACAATAACTATGGCTACACCTTC.

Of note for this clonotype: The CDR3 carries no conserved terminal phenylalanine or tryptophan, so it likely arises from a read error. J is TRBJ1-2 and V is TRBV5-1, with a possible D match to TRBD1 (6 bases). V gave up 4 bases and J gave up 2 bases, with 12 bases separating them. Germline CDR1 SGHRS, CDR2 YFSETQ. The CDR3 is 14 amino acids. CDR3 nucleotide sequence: TGCGCCAGCAGCCCACGGACAGACAACTATGGCTACACCATC. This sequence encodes CASSPRTDNYGYTI.

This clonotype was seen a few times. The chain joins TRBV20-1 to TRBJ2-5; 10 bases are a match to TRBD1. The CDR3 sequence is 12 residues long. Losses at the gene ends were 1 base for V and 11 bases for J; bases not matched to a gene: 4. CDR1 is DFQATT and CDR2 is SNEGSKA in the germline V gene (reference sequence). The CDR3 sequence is CSARGQGASQYF. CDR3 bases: TGCAGTGCTAGAGGACAGGGGGCATCACAGTACTTC.